The rows below give T cell receptor beta chains drawn from one sample of a study of post-analysis software for immune sequencing data. TCRdb recomputed calls from the PCR reads with MiXCR, one row per CDR3 protein. The repertoire has 650,000 to 850,000 distinct CDR3 sequences, roughly 58% of them found once; the top ten carry approximately 4.3%. Sequencing was carried out using blood. All receptors derive from a girl aged 10 to 17 with multiple sclerosis. Each CDR3 is given with its conserved first and last residue. A D gene is named only where the DNA matches it firmly. Some rows mark clone size as missing; the rest say once, few, many or name a class of expanded clone.

J gene | clone size | D gene | V gene | CDR3 protein | CDR3 DNA
TRBJ1-1 | . | . | TRBV5-1 | CASSLNRNSNTEAFF | TGCGCCAGCAGCTTGAACAGAAACTCGAACACTGAAGCTTTCTTT
TRBJ2-7 | few | TRBD2 | TRBV20-1 | CSARGLAGVGEQYF | TGCAGTGCTAGGGGACTAGCGGGAGTGGGCGAGCAGTACTTC
TRBJ2-7 | few | TRBD1 | TRBV5-1 | CASSSTGASSYEQYF | TGCGCCAGCAGCTCGACAGGGGCGAGCTCCTACGAGCAGTACTTC
TRBJ2-5 | many | . | TRBV20-1 | CSARTGTVAETQYF | TGCAGTGCTAGAACAGGAACCGTGGCAGAGACCCAGTACTTC
TRBJ2-7 | . | . | TRBV7-9 | CASSASDLLSYEQYF | TGTGCCAGCAGCGCATCGGACTTACTCTCCTACGAGCAGTACTTC
TRBJ2-5 | . | . | TRBV5-1 | CASSSGLPETQYF | TGCGCCAGCAGCTCCGGACTTCCAGAGACCCAGTACTTC
TRBJ2-1 | . | . | TRBV28 | CASSGPNEPYNEQFF | TGTGCCAGCAGTGGACCCAACGAACCCTACAATGAGCAGTTCTTC
TRBJ2-1 | . | . | TRBV5-1 | CASSVGHYSYNEQFF | TGCGCCAGCAGCGTCGGGCACTACTCCTACAATGAGCAGTTCTTC
TRBJ2-7 | . | . | TRBV29-1 | CSVEEAGLGVYEQYF | TGCAGCGTTGAAGAGGCGGGCTTGGGAGTGTACGAGCAGTACTTC
TRBJ1-1 | . | . | TRBV29-1 | CSVGAGGTEAFF | TGCAGCGTTGGGGCGGGTGGCACTGAAGCTTTCTTT
TRBJ1-2 | . | TRBD1 | TRBV6-5 | CASSRLRDRVLRYTF | TGTGCCAGCAGTCGACTCCGGGACAGGGTCCTGCGCTACACCTTC
TRBJ2-1 | few | . | TRBV7-3 | CASSINDFGYNEQFF | TGTGCCAGCAGCATTAACGATTTTGGGTACAATGAGCAGTTCTTC
TRBJ1-2 | few | . | TRBV12-3/TRBV12-4 | CASSRNSGGYGYTF | TGTGCCAGCAGCCGTAATTCGGGGGGATATGGCTACACCTTC
TRBJ2-7 | . | . | TRBV7-8 | CASNQDRTYEQYF | TGTGCCAGCAACCAAGACCGGACCTACGAGCAGTACTTC
TRBJ2-7 | . | . | TRBV9 | CASSVEVGRTYEQYF | TGTGCCAGCAGCGTAGAGGTCGGGCGGACCTACGAGCAGTACTTC
TRBJ2-3 | few | TRBD2 | TRBV12-3/TRBV12-4 | CASILSGRSTDTQYF | TGTGCCAGCATTCTTAGCGGGAGGAGCACAGATACGCAGTATTTT
TRBJ2-7 | . | . | TRBV3-1 | CASRLRGGGEQYF | TGTGCCAGCAGACTACGGGGTGGTGGCGAGCAGTACTTC
TRBJ1-2 | . | . | TRBV3-1 | CASSQKGRRTNYGYTF | TGTGCCAGCAGCCAGAAAGGCCGACGGACTAACTATGGCTACACCTTC
TRBJ2-1 | once | TRBD1 | TRBV7-9 | CANVGTGRNEQFF | TGTGCCAACGTAGGGACAGGGAGGAATGAGCAGTTCTTC
TRBJ2-1 | . | TRBD1 | TRBV18 | CASSPPIQGAYNEQFF | TGTGCCAGCTCACCACCTATACAGGGGGCCTACAATGAGCAGTTCTTC
TRBJ2-7 | . | . | TRBV12-3/TRBV12-4 | CASSNVHREYEQYF | TGTGCCAGCAGTAACGTCCACAGGGAATACGAGCAGTACTTC
TRBJ2-1 | . | . | TRBV10-3 | CAITAGNNEQFF | TGTGCCATCACGGCGGGGAACAATGAGCAGTTCTTC
TRBJ1-2 | . | . | TRBV7-3 | CASSLNEREGYTF | TGTGCCAGCAGCTTAAACGAGAGGGAAGGCTACACCTTC
TRBJ2-1 | . | TRBD2 | TRBV20-1 | CSAGGSGGRSSYNEQFF | TGCAGTGCTGGGGGTAGCGGGGGCCGAAGCTCCTACAATGAGCAGTTCTTC
TRBJ1-6 | . | . | TRBV25-1 | CASSWKGDSPLHF | TGTGCCAGCAGCTGGAAAGGGGATTCACCCCTCCACTTT
TRBJ2-1 | . | TRBD2 | TRBV29-1 | CSVVLAGYNEQFF | TGCAGCGTTGTTCTAGCGGGATACAATGAGCAGTTCTTC
TRBJ2-5 | . | . | TRBV12-3/TRBV12-4 | CASRRRDGAEYF | TGTGCCAGCAGACGCCGGGACGGCGCTGAGTACTTC
TRBJ1-2 | . | TRBD1 | TRBV3-1 | CAGNQLKGQGARGYTF | TGTGCCGGCAACCAACTGAAGGGACAGGGGGCGCGTGGCTACACCTTC
TRBJ2-7 | few | TRBD1 | TRBV4-1 | CASSRGTGLWIEQYF | TGCGCCAGCAGCCGCGGGACAGGGCTATGGATCGAGCAGTACTTC
TRBJ2-7 | . | . | TRBV21-1 | CAGSGIGLAGGRIYEQYF | TGTGCCGGAAGTGGTATCGGACTAGCGGGAGGACGTATCTACGAGCAGTACTTC
TRBJ1-6 | . | . | TRBV7-2 | CASSPIRGDNSPLHF | TGTGCCAGCAGCCCAATCAGGGGAGATAATTCACCCCTCCACTTT
TRBJ2-5 | . | . | TRBV5-1 | CASSLEVRAETQYF | TGCGCCAGCAGCTTGGAAGTGAGGGCAGAGACCCAGTACTTC
TRBJ2-1 | . | . | TRBV11-2 | CASSLVVRQANNEQFF | TGTGCCAGCAGCTTAGTAGTGAGACAGGCCAACAATGAGCAGTTCTTC
TRBJ1-5 | few | . | TRBV12-3/TRBV12-4 | CASRPTGNQPQHF | TGTGCCAGCAGGCCCACAGGGAACCAGCCCCAGCATTTT
TRBJ2-1 | . | . | TRBV6-5 | CASTVSNGGSYNEQFF | TGTGCCAGCACCGTATCGAACGGGGGTTCCTACAATGAGCAGTTCTTC
TRBJ2-7 | . | TRBD1 | TRBV2 | CASIRQGSYEQYF | TGTGCCAGCATTAGACAGGGATCCTACGAGCAGTACTTC
TRBJ1-2 | . | TRBD1 | TRBV18 | CASSPLQGANGYTF | TGTGCCAGCTCACCGCTACAGGGGGCTAATGGCTACACCTTC
TRBJ2-1 | . | . | TRBV20-1 | CSARAQRPNTGRNGQFF | TGCAGTGCTAGAGCGCAACGACCCAATACTGGACGCAATGGGCAGTTCTTC
TRBJ2-1 | . | TRBD2 | TRBV20-1 | CSARERGGRASYNEQFF | TGCAGTGCTAGAGAGCGGGGCGGGAGGGCCTCCTACAATGAGCAGTTCTTC
TRBJ2-7 | few | . | TRBV29-1 | CSGAHSSYEQYF | TGCAGCGGCGCGCACAGCTCCTACGAGCAGTACTTC
TRBJ2-1 | few | TRBD2 | TRBV2 | CASSAGTSGRTYNEQFF | TGTGCCAGCAGTGCCGGGACTAGCGGGAGAACCTACAATGAGCAGTTCTTC
TRBJ2-5 | few | TRBD2 | TRBV10-3 | CASSGTSDQETQYF | TGTGCCAGCTCCGGGACTAGCGACCAAGAGACCCAGTACTTC
TRBJ1-2 | . | . | TRBV5-1 | CASSLDAGELGYTF | TGCGCCAGCAGCTTGGATGCAGGAGAATTGGGCTACACCTTC
TRBJ2-5 | few | . | TRBV5-1 | CASSPDIRETQYF | TGCGCCAGCAGCCCGGACATAAGAGAGACCCAGTACTTC